Below, 8 T cell receptor beta chains from the same sample are listed, as sequenced in a study of control samples from healthy donors and cancer patients (dated by TCRdb to 2020 to 2022). The library relied on the immunoSEQ multiplex PCR assay. TCRdb limited this immuneACCESS table to in-frame rearrangements with V and J called. A share of clones is missing; checked studies link under half to unresolved V genes, and the rest is unexplained. This sample gives some 64,000 clones in total; about nine tenths of them show up just once. The ten largest clonotypes hold around 1.2% of the sample. The sequenced material came from PBMCs. All receptors derive from a woman aged 50 to 60 with colorectal cancer.

The V gene is TRBV9, the J gene TRBJ2-2, with TRBD1 identical over 7 bases. Germline V gene sequence: CDR1 SGDLS, CDR2 YYNGEE. After removal of 0 bases from V and 6 bases from J, the junction contained 11 bases not matched to a gene. The CDR3 totals 17 residues. The CDR3 DNA is TGTGCCAGCAGCGTAGCTACGTGGACAGGAAGGGCCGGGGAGCTGTTTTTT. It yields the protein CASSVATWTGRAGELFF.

This rearrangement joins TRBV5-1 to TRBJ2-5, with a possible D match to TRBD2 (5 bases). The CDR3 has 11 amino acids. The V end lost 9 bases, the J end lost 2 bases, and 8 bases lay between the germline ends. Germline V gene data show CDR1 as SGHRS and CDR2 as YFSETQ. CDR3 protein: CATTIQETQYF. The CDR3 nucleotides read TGCGCCACGACTATACAAGAGACCCAGTACTTC.

The chain links TRBV5-1 to TRBJ2-3; D might be TRBD1 or TRBD2, each matching 5 bases. The CDR3 has 12 amino acids. Trimming left V 3 bases short and J 3 bases short, with 5 bases between. Per germline, CDR1 SGHRS and CDR2 YFSETQ. Here the CDR3 DNA reads TGCGCCAGCAGCTGGGGGACAGATACGCAGTATTTT. Translated: CASSWGTDTQYF.

V gene TRBV6-5 combines with J gene TRBJ2-1; no clear D. The ends were cut back, 7 bases at V and 0 bases at J, with 4 bases in the middle. Looked up from germline, CDR1 is MNHEY and CDR2 is SVGAGI. This CDR3 is built from 12 residues. The CDR3 sequence: CASKSSYNEQFF. CDR3 bases: TGTGCCAGCAAGAGCTCCTACAATGAGCAGTTCTTC.

The rearrangement joins TRBV19 to TRBJ1-6; D remains ambiguous. V was pared by 7 bases and J by 0 bases, with 13 bases between. CDR1 is LNHDA, CDR2 SQIVND, per germline (reference sequence). The CDR3 extends over 16 amino acids. The CDR3 nucleotides read TGTGCCAGTACCTTGGACCCCCGCTCCTATAATTCACCCCTCCACTTT. Its translation is CASTLDPRSYNSPLHF.

The gene calls are TRBV5-1 and TRBJ2-1, with TRBD2 matching 9 bases. J lost 7 bases, V lost 3 bases, and 2 bases had no gene match. The CDR3 is 13 residues long. Germline V gene lookup returns CDR1 SGHRS and CDR2 YFSETQ. CDR3 bases: TGCGCCAGCAGCTCGACTAGCGGTAATGAGCAGTTCTTC. Translating gives CASSSTSGNEQFF.

This chain uses TRBV27 with TRBJ1-2, with unresolved D. V was shortened by 5 bases and J by 5 bases, with 18 bases between the two germline ends. Germline V CDR1 and CDR2: MNHEY, SMNVEV (reference sequence). The CDR3 spans 15 residues. The CDR3 coding sequence is TGTGCCAGCAGTCCGCACTTGATGGAGGGTTATGGCTACACCTTC. It codes for CASSPHLMEGYGYTF.

This clone was recorded a few times. The rearrangement links TRBV21-1 to TRBJ1-5; the D call TRBD1 from the table was never checked on the DNA. TRBV21-1 is a pseudogene. The CDR3 contains 16 residues. CDR3: CASSKLQGAWDQPQHF. The CDR3 nucleotides are TGTGCCAGCAGCAAACTACAGGGGGCGTGGGATCAGCCCCAGCATTTT.